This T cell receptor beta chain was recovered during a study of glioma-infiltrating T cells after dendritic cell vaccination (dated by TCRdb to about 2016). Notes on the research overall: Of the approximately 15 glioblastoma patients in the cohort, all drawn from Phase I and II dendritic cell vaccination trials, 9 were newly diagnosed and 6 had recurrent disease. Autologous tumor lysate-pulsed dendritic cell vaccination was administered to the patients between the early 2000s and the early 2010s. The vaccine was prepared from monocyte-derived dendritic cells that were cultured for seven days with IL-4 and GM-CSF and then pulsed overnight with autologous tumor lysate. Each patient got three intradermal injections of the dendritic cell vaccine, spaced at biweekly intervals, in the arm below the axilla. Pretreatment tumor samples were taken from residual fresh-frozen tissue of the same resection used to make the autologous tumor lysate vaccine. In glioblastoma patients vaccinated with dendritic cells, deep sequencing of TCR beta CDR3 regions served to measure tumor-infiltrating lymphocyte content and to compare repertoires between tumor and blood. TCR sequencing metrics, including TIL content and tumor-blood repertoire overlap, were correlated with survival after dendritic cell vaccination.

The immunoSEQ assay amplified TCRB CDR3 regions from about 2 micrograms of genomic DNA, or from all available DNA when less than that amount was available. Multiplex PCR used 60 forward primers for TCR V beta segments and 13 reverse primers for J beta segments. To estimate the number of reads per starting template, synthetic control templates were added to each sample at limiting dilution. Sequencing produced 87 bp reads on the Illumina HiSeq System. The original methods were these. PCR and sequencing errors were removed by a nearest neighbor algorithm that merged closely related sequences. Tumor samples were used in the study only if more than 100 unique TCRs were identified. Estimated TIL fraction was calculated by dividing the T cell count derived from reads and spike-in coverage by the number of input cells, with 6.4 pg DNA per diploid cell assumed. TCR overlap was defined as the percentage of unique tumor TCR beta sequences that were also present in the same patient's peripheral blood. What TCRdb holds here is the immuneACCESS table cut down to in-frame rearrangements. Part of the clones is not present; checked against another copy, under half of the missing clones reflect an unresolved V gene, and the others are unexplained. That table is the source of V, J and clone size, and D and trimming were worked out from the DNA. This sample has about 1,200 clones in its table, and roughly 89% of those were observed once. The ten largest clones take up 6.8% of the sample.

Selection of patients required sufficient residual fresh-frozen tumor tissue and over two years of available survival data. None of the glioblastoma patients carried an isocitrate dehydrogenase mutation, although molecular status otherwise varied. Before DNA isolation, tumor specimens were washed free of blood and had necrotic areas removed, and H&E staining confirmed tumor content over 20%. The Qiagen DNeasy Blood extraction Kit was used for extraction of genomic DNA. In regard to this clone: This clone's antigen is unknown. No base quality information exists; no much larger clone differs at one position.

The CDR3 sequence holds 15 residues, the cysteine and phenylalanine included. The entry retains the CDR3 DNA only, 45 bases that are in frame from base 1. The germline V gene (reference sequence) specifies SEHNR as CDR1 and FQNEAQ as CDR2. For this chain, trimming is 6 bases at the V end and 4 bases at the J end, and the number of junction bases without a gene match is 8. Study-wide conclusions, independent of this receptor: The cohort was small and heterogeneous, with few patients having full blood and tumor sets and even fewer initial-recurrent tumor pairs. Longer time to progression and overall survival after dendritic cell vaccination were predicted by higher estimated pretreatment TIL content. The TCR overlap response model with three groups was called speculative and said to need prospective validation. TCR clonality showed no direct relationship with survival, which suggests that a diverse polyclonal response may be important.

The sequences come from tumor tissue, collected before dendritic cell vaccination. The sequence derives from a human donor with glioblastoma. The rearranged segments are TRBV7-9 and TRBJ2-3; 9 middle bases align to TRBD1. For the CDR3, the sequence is CASRGTGGSPDTQYF. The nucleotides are TGTGCCAGCAGGGGTACAGGGGGCAGTCCAGATACGCAGTATTTT.